Following are 3 T cell receptor beta chains from one sample sequenced in a study of blood T cell repertoires in COVID-19. Data came from immunoSEQ multiplex PCR; TCRdb stores just in-frame clones and leaves some out. The sample yields 200,000 to 300,000 clones, 86% seen once. Material for sequencing was PBMCs or T cells enriched from blood (not recorded which). The receptors originated from a woman aged 40 to 55 with acute COVID-19.

The table lists this clone with many counts. The chain is built from TRBV2 and TRBJ2-5; D gene unclear. The CDR3 loop spans 14 amino acids. Germline V gene lookup returns CDR1 SNHLY and CDR2 FYNNEI. V dropped 6 bases and J dropped 2 bases, with 13 bases sitting between them. CDR3 sequence (DNA): TGTGCCAGCAGGATCCAACTTTTTCAAGAGACCCAGTACTTC. It encodes CASRIQLFQETQYF. Combining the CDR3 with reference TRBV2 and TRBJ2-5 gives the whole variable domain EPEVTQTPSHQVTQMGQEVILRCVPISNHLYFYWYRQILGQKVEFLVSFYNNEISEKSEIFDDQFSVERPDGSNFTLKIRSTKLEDSAMYFCASRIQLFQETQYFGPGTRLLVL.

The gene calls are TRBV18 and TRBJ2-7, with TRBD2 as a possible D gene (6 bases). The germline gives CDR1 KGHSH, CDR2 LQKENI. The CDR3 spans 16 residues. The V and J ends lost 5 bases and 3 bases respectively, with 20 bases between them. CDR3 amino acids: CASSRDSLVSGYEQYF. The CDR3 nucleotides read TGTGCCAGCTCAAGGGACTCGCTGGTATCGGGCTACGAGCAGTACTTC.

This sequence joins TRBV11-2 and TRBJ2-7; D perhaps matches TRBD2 (5 bases). The CDR3 is 13 amino acids. V was pared by 2 bases and J by 7 bases, with 12 bases between. Per germline, CDR1 SGHAT and CDR2 FQNNGV. The DNA of the CDR3 is TGTGCCAGCAGCTTATTTGTCTCGGGAGAGCAGTACTTC. It yields the protein CASSLFVSGEQYF.